The 30 T cell receptor beta chains below were found in one sample sequenced in a study of tumor-infiltrating lymphocytes in primary liver carcinoma. Using a constant-region primer together with ProtoScript II reverse transcriptase, TCR beta cDNA was made from 500 ng of total RNA. ARM-PCR, slightly modified, supplied the TCR beta libraries through three nested multiplex PCR rounds. The opening two PCR rounds, around 9 cycles each, paired TRBV1-TRBV30 forward primers with a C-beta reverse primer. TCRdb redid the calling of the multiplex PCR reads with MiXCR, one entry per CDR3 protein. Of about 200,000 distinct CDR3 sequences in the sample, less than 65% were seen once. Germline DNA was extracted alongside blood RNA, which was obtained from unsorted whole blood. What was sequenced was peripheral blood. These receptors all come from a woman aged 55-70 years with primary liver carcinoma and hepatitis B virus infection.

Of note for this clonotype: Possible read error: a much larger clone is one base away. V usage is TRBV12-3 or TRBV12-4 and J usage is TRBJ2-1; D possibly corresponds to TRBD2 (5 bases). The CDR3 length is 15 residues. Trimming pared 5 bases from V and 1 base from J, leaving 12 bases between. The CDR3 protein is CASSIGRRSYNEQFF. The CDR3 coding sequence is TGTGCCAGCAGTATCGGACGGAGGTCCTACAATGAGCAGTTCTTC.

J is TRBJ2-3 and V is TRBV10-3; TRBD2 agrees at 9 bases. Germline CDR1 and CDR2: ENHRY and SYGVKD. V shed 2 bases and J 2 bases; nucleotides not matched to a gene: 5. The CDR3 consists of 16 residues. CDR3 in DNA: TGTGCCATCAGTGAGGTGCTAGCGGGAAACACAGATACGCAGTATTTT. Protein: CAISEVLAGNTDTQYF.

On this clonotype itself: A read error may produce the germline difference seen at one junction end. The chain combines TRBV13 with TRBJ2-6, with D perhaps assigned TRBD1 or TRBD2 (5 bases each). The CDR3 runs to 18 residues. The V gene's germline CDR1 is PRHDT and CDR2 FYEKMQ (reference sequence). CDR3 in amino acids: CASTLVRAGMAGANVLTF. Written as DNA, the CDR3 is TGTGCCAGCACCTTAGTGCGGGCAGGGATGGCTGGGGCCAACGTCCTGACTTTC.

A word on this clonotype: Since no conserved phenylalanine or tryptophan closes the CDR3, a read error is the likely cause. The rearrangement joins TRBV6-1 to TRBJ2-2, with 8 bases fitting TRBD2. CDR1 is MNHNS, CDR2 SASEGT, per germline. Trimming removed 3 bases from V and 4 bases from J; junction bases left unmatched: 1. The CDR3 loop spans 14 amino acids. The CDR3 loop is CASSDGRATGELFL. The CDR3 DNA is TGTGCCAGCAGTGACGGGAGGGCCACCGGGGAGCTGTTTCTT.

The chain joins TRBV6-5 to TRBJ1-5; maybe TRBD1 (6 bases). CDR1 MNHEY and CDR2 SVGAGI come from the germline V gene. This CDR3 has 15 amino acids. Trimming took off 6 bases at V and 4 bases at J, with 16 bases between the two ends. The CDR3 DNA sequence: TGTGCCAGCAGAGACACAGGGCTGCGAAATCAGCCCCAGCATTTT. It is translated as CASRDTGLRNQPQHF.

For this clonotype: One end of the junction does not line up with germline, which may come from a read error. The rearrangement links TRBV12-3 or TRBV12-4 to TRBJ2-7; D might be TRBD2 (6 bases). This CDR3 is 15 amino acids long. The CDR3, as DNA: TGTGTCAGCAGTTTCACTAGGACGGGAGTCTACGAGCAGTACTTC. Its protein product is CVSSFTRTGVYEQYF.

As regards this clonotype: One end of the junction varies from germline; a read error may be responsible. The chain is built from TRBV29-1 and TRBJ2-3; maybe TRBD1 (7 bases). Per germline, CDR1 SQVTM and CDR2 ANQGSEA. This CDR3 is built from 14 residues. As DNA, the CDR3 is TGCAGCGTTGAAGTGGCCAGGGGGGCAGATACTCAGTATTTT. Protein: CSVEVARGADTQYF.

Worth noting for this clonotype: Lacking the conserved final phenylalanine or tryptophan, this CDR3 likely reflects a read error. V and J are TRBV11-2 and TRBJ2-7; D is unresolved. Per germline, CDR1 SGHAT and CDR2 FQNNGV. The CDR3 has 15 residues. CDR3 in amino acids: CANSLHPGHTSEQYL. CDR3 bases: TGTGCCAACAGCTTACACCCAGGCCATACGTCCGAGCAGTACTTA.

Points on this clonotype: At one boundary the junction diverges from the germline segment, which might be a read error. The chain carries TRBV11-3 and TRBJ1-1; D gene unclear. Germline values: CDR1 SGHNT, CDR2 YENEEA. The CDR3 spans 13 residues. In DNA form, the CDR3 reads TGTGCCAGCAGCTTAGTTCCGAACACCGAAGCTTCCTTT. Translating it yields CASSLVPNTEASF.

In regard to this clonotype: A much larger clone sits a single nucleotide away, making a read error possible. This chain joins TRBV6-6 and TRBJ1-1; D remains unclear. V dropped 6 bases and J dropped 5 bases, with 10 bases sitting between them. The V gene's germline CDR1 is MNHNY and CDR2 SVGAGI (reference sequence). The CDR3 covers 12 residues. CDR3: CASRLGLTEAFF. CDR3 bases: TGTGCCAGCAGATTGGGGTTAACTGAAGCTTTCTTT.

Points on this clonotype: The junction departs from the called germline gene at one end, perhaps through a read error. The rearrangement links TRBV12-3 or TRBV12-4 to TRBJ1-5; D gene ambiguous. The length of the CDR3 is 15 residues. CDR3 DNA sequence: TGTGCCTGCAGTCTAGCCACCCGGGTCACTCAGCCCCAGCATTTT. Amino acid sequence: CACSLATRVTQPQHF.

Details on this clonotype: This clone may be a read error of a much larger clone one base away. V usage is TRBV6-1 and J usage is TRBJ2-5; 7 nucleotides line up with TRBD1. The CDR3 extends over 13 amino acids. Germline CDR1 MNHNS, CDR2 SASEGT. In DNA, the CDR3 is TGTGCCGGATCCCGACAGGGTATGGAGACCCCGTACTTC. Its protein is CAGSRQGMETPYF.

In regard to this clonotype: A junction boundary mismatches the germline segment, possibly from a read error. This chain joins TRBV11-1 and TRBJ2-7, with D possibly TRBD1 on 6 matching bases. This CDR3 contains 13 residues. Germline CDR1 reads SGHAT; CDR2 reads FQDESV (reference sequence). CDR3 nucleotides: TGTGTCAGCAGCATCAACAGGGATTACGAGCAGTACTTC. This sequence encodes CVSSINRDYEQYF.

This clonotype showed up just a few times. A single base separates this from a much larger clone, so it may be a read error. This rearrangement joins TRBV5-4 to TRBJ1-2, with D tentatively TRBD1 (5 bases). Germline CDR1 and CDR2: SGHNT and YYREEE (reference sequence). The CDR3 sequence is 15 residues long. The ends were cut back, 4 bases at V and 4 bases at J, with 17 bases in the middle. The CDR3 region is CASSPHGAGSYGYTF. In DNA, the CDR3 is TGTGCCAGCAGCCCTCATGGGGCGGGAAGCTATGGCTACACCTTC. Full variable domain (rest looked up from reference TRBV5-4 and TRBJ1-2): ETGVTQSPTHLIKTRGQQVTLRCSSQSGHNTVSWYQQALGQGPQFIFQYYREEENGRGNFPPRFSGLQFPNYSSELNVNALELDDSALYLCASSPHGAGSYGYTFGSGTRLTVV.

The chain employs TRBV15 and TRBJ2-7, with D hard to call. V gave up 0 bases and J gave up 5 bases, with 11 bases separating them. The germline V gene has CDR1 LNHNV and CDR2 YYDKDF (reference sequence). This CDR3 is built from 14 residues. CDR3 sequence: CATSRDPRSDEQYF. DNA of the CDR3: TGTGCCACCAGCAGAGATCCCCGGAGTGACGAGCAGTACTTC.

This clonotype was observed at least ten times. This chain links TRBV6-6 with TRBJ1-5, with D perhaps TRBD1 (6 bases). The V end lost 7 bases, the J end lost 4 bases, and 11 bases lay between the germline ends. Germline values: CDR1 MNHNY, CDR2 SVGAGI (reference sequence). This CDR3 comprises 13 residues. The CDR3 here is CASKRQANQPQHF. The CDR3 region has the DNA TGTGCCAGCAAACGACAGGCGAATCAGCCCCAGCATTTT.

In this sample, this clonotype turned up a few times. This sequence joins TRBV19 and TRBJ2-1, with 9 bases aligning to TRBD2. V trimming: 3 bases; J trimming: 8 bases; junction bases outside the gene matches: 5. The germline CDR1 and CDR2 sequences are LNHDA and SQIVND (reference sequence). The CDR3 is made up of 14 amino acids. The CDR3 nucleotides are TGTGCCAGTAGTATCGCTAGCGGGAAATATGAGCAGTTCTTC. Translating it yields CASSIASGKYEQFF.

Remarks on this clonotype: A much larger clone lies a single base off, so this may be a read error. The rearrangement uses TRBV12-3 or TRBV12-4 and TRBJ2-7, with TRBD2 matching over 8 bases. This CDR3 spans 15 amino acids. The ends lost 5 bases at V and 3 bases at J; junction bases unmatched: 9. The CDR3 reads CASSPGTRSFYEQYF. The CDR3 DNA follows: TGTGCCAGCAGTCCCGGGACTAGGAGTTTCTACGAGCAGTACTTC.

The sample holds many counts of this clonotype. This chain joins TRBV29-1 and TRBJ2-3; no firm D call. This CDR3 has 10 amino acids. Germline V gives CDR1 SQVTM, CDR2 ANQGSEA. Trimming cost V 6 bases and J 2 bases, with 3 bases left between them. CDR3 in DNA: TGCAGCGTCGCCACAGATACGCAGTATTTT. This codes for CSVATDTQYF.

The rearrangement uses TRBV7-9 and TRBJ1-5; D is uncertain. The CDR3 length is 15 residues. Germline V gene lookup returns CDR1 SEHNR and CDR2 FQNEAQ (reference sequence). Trimming removed 2 bases at V and 2 bases at J, with 10 bases between. The CDR3 DNA reads TGTGCCAGCAGCTTAAGTAGCCAGGGCAATCAGCCCCAGCATTTT. Its translation: CASSLSSQGNQPQHF.

This clonotype has only a few counts. V gene TRBV5-6 combines with J gene TRBJ2-3; TRBD1 or TRBD2 may be the D gene (5 bases each). Germline V CDR1 and CDR2: SGHDT, YYEEEE. Trimming took 4 bases from V and 4 from J, leaving 16 bases between them. This CDR3 is 15 amino acids long. The DNA of the CDR3 is TGTGCCAGCAGCGCCCACAGGACTCTCTCAGATACGCAGTATTTT. Protein product: CASSAHRTLSDTQYF. Full variable domain (rest looked up from reference TRBV5-6 and TRBJ2-3): DAGVTQSPTHLIKTRGQQVTLRCSPKSGHDTVSWYQQALGQGPQFIFQYYEEEERQRGNFPDRFSGHQFPNYSSELNVNALLLGDSALYLCASSAHRTLSDTQYFGPGTRLTVL.

In its sample, this clonotype was seen a few times. A much larger clone lies one base from this, so it may be a read error. CDR3 protein: CASSLGGVGEQYF. The CDR3 DNA reads as TGTGCCAGCAGCTTAGGGGGTGTGGGCGAGCAGTACTTC. The J gene is TRBJ2-7, the V gene TRBV13, with D uncertain. Between the trimmed V and J ends, which lost 0 bases and 6 bases, there was a span of 9 bases. The CDR3 totals 13 residues. CDR1 is PRHDT and CDR2 is FYEKMQ in the germline V gene (reference sequence).

Points on this clonotype: Lacking the conserved final phenylalanine or tryptophan, this CDR3 likely reflects a read error. The V call is TRBV11-2, the J call TRBJ1-2; no reliable D call. Per the germline V gene, CDR1 is SGHAT and CDR2 is FQNNGV. The CDR3 length is 11 residues. CDR3 sequence: CVSSPGYGYTS. The CDR3, as DNA: TGTGTCAGCAGCCCAGGCTACGGCTACACCTCC.

The rearrangement joins TRBV6-6 to TRBJ2-7; D is tentatively TRBD1 or TRBD2 (5 bases each). The CDR3 has 15 residues. CDR1 is MNHNY, CDR2 SVGAGI, per germline (reference sequence). V was cut by 5 bases and J by 6 bases, with 20 bases left in between. This CDR3 is CASSPAPLGTCEQYF. The DNA of the CDR3 is TGTGCCAGCAGTCCGGCCCCTTTGGGGACCTGCGAGCAGTACTTC.

This rearrangement joins TRBV6-6 to TRBJ2-1; 8 bases align to TRBD2. There are 15 residues in the CDR3. The ends lost 2 bases at V and 4 bases at J; junction bases unmatched: 4. CDR1 is MNHNY, CDR2 SVGAGI, per germline (reference sequence). The chain's CDR3 is CASSYETSDYNEQFF. CDR3 coding DNA: TGTGCCAGCAGTTACGAGACTAGCGATTACAATGAGCAGTTCTTC.

The table lists this clonotype with many counts. The chain is built from TRBV10-3 and TRBJ2-4; D may be TRBD2 (5 bases). Germline CDR1 ENHRY, CDR2 SYGVKD. Trimming removed 3 bases from V and 3 bases from J, with 12 bases in between. This CDR3 has 15 amino acids. This chain's CDR3 is CAISDEGSDKNIQYF. Written as DNA, the CDR3 is TGTGCCATCAGTGATGAGGGTTCTGACAAAAACATTCAGTACTTC.

Ten or more counts support this clonotype. The V gene is TRBV6-5, the J gene TRBJ2-5, with TRBD1 matching over 9 bases. This CDR3 region has 16 residues. V was clipped by 6 bases and J by 3 bases; unmatched bases: 11. Germline loops: CDR1 MNHEY, CDR2 SVGAGI. Here the CDR3 reads CASSSTGTGLEETQYF. The CDR3 nucleotides are TGTGCCAGCAGCTCCACGGGGACAGGGTTGGAAGAGACCCAGTACTTC.

This clonotype was seen only a few times. The V call is TRBV5-1, the J call TRBJ2-2; 10 nucleotides align to TRBD1. The ends lost 1 base at V and 8 bases at J; junction bases unmatched: 11. This CDR3 has 17 amino acids. Looked up from germline, CDR1 is SGHRS and CDR2 is YFSETQ. The CDR3 loop reads CASSLPLTGGASGELFF. CDR3 nucleotide sequence: TGCGCCAGCAGCTTGCCCTTGACAGGGGGCGCATCTGGGGAGCTGTTTTTT.

A note on this clonotype: Its ends do not fully match the called genes, so a read error is possible. The genes are TRBV29-1 and TRBJ2-5; D may be TRBD1 or TRBD2 (5 bases each). CDR1 is SQVTM and CDR2 is ANQGSEA in the germline V gene. The CDR3 runs to 14 residues. For the CDR3, the DNA is TGCAGCTTTGAAGATTCGGGACGGGAAGAGGCCCAGTACTTC. Its translation: CSFEDSGREEAQYF.

The chain combines TRBV5-1 with TRBJ1-1, with 9 positions matching TRBD1. CDR1 and CDR2 (germline): SGHRS, YFSETQ. V shed 4 bases, J shed 4 bases, and the junction held 8 bases outside the gene matches. The CDR3 sequence is 15 residues long. CDR3 sequence reads: CASSRWQDRGTEAFF. The CDR3, as DNA: TGCGCCAGCAGCCGGTGGCAGGACAGGGGCACTGAAGCTTTCTTT. Complete variable domain (other parts from reference TRBV5-1 and TRBJ1-1): KAGVTQTPRYLIKTRGQQVTLSCSPISGHRSVSWYQQTPGQGLQFLFEYFSETQRNKGNFPGRFSGRQFSNSRSEMNVSTLELGDSALYLCASSRWQDRGTEAFFGQGTRLTVV.